The present T cell receptor beta chain was sequenced within a study of shared clonotypes between healthy human individuals. Germline trimming cut 5 bases from V and 9 bases from J; bases unmatched to any gene: 3. CDR1 SGHAT and CDR2 FQNNGV come from the germline V gene. This CDR3 is 14 amino acids long. Sequencing used immunoSEQ multiplex PCR; TCRdb keeps in-frame clones, though not all of them. This sample has roughly 1 million clones, with about 80% found just once. The receptor's source is a man younger than 35 in good health. Some clones in this sample may be carry-over from other donors' samples. Sequenced sample: memory CD4+ T cells from PBMCs. Subset here: CD45RA-negative fraction. The rearrangement uses TRBV11-2 and TRBJ2-1; 14 positions agree with TRBD2. DNA of the CDR3: TGTGCCAGCAGCCTGGGACTAGCGGGAGTTGAGCAGTTCTTC. It translates to CASSLGLAGVEQFF.